This is a list of T cell receptor beta chains from one sample in a study of T cell responses to AZD1222 COVID-19 vaccine. Data came from immunoSEQ multiplex PCR; TCRdb stores just in-frame clones and leaves some out. The data show 80,000 to 100,000 clones, with over 80% seen just once and approximately 10% held by the top ten. Sample: peripheral blood, taken 28 days after the second AZD1222 dose. These receptors were obtained from an adult who received the AZD1222 COVID-19 vaccine. Both conserved end residues are part of each CDR3. D genes are given only for firm matches. Clone size is stated in some rows and not others, as once, few, many or a class when expanded.

j_call | v_call | clone_size | d_call | cdr3_aa | cdr3_nt
TRBJ1-6 | TRBV5-4 | - | - | CASSLGRDGKGTTPLHF | TGTGCCAGCAGCTTGGGGCGAGATGGAAAGGGAACGACACCCCTCCACTTT
TRBJ2-3 | TRBV10-2 | once | - | CASSALGEVTDTQYF | TGCGCCAGCAGTGCCCTCGGAGAGGTCACAGATACGCAGTATTTT
TRBJ2-2 | TRBV18 | - | TRBD2 | CASSPWTSGSSTGELFF | TGTGCCAGCTCACCGTGGACTAGCGGGAGCTCCACCGGGGAGCTGTTTTTT
TRBJ1-2 | TRBV6-5 | once | - | CASSYSSQANYGYTF | TGTGCCAGCAGTTACTCTAGTCAAGCTAACTATGGCTACACCTTC
TRBJ1-2 | TRBV7-8 | once | - | CASSLGGLSNYGYTF | TGTGCCAGCAGCTTAGGGGGACTCTCTAACTATGGCTACACCTTC
TRBJ1-2 | TRBV10-3 | - | TRBD1 | CAIGGMGQGASGYTF | TGTGCCATCGGGGGGATGGGACAGGGGGCGTCCGGCTACACCTTC
TRBJ2-3 | TRBV30 | - | - | CAWSALSLRTDTQYF | TGTGCCTGGAGTGCCTTAAGTCTTCGAACAGATACGCAGTATTTT
TRBJ2-1 | TRBV28 | - | TRBD2 | CASSFVSGSSYNEQFF | TGTGCCAGCAGTTTCGTTAGCGGGAGCTCCTACAATGAGCAGTTCTTC
TRBJ1-1 | TRBV5-1 | - | TRBD1 | CASSLGQMNTEAFF | TGCGCCAGCAGTTTGGGACAGATGAACACTGAAGCTTTCTTT
TRBJ2-1 | TRBV7-7 | once | TRBD1 | CASSLEGTGAMNEQFF | TGTGCTAGCAGCTTAGAGGGGACAGGGGCAATGAATGAGCAGTTCTTC
TRBJ2-1 | TRBV28 | few | - | CASSPGTYNEQFF | TGTGCCAGCAGTCCCGGGACCTACAATGAGCAGTTCTTC
TRBJ1-2 | TRBV27 | - | - | CASSPSEGEANYGYTF | TGTGCCAGCAGTCCATCCGAAGGAGAGGCTAACTATGGCTACACCTTC
TRBJ2-7 | TRBV28 | - | - | CASTRFQGTNYEQYF | TGTGCCAGCACCCGGTTCCAGGGGACCAACTACGAGCAGTACTTC
TRBJ2-1 | TRBV25-1 | - | - | CASSVPAKSYNEQFF | TGTGCCAGCAGTGTCCCCGCCAAGTCCTACAATGAGCAGTTCTTC
TRBJ2-3 | TRBV9 | - | TRBD2 | CASSRGTSGYTDTQYF | TGTGCCAGCAGCAGAGGGACTAGCGGGTACACAGATACGCAGTATTTT
TRBJ1-1 | TRBV5-4 | once | - | CASSLFQNTEAFF | TGTGCCAGCAGCTTGTTCCAGAACACTGAAGCTTTCTTT
TRBJ2-5 | TRBV6-1 | - | - | CASSETWETQYF | TGTGCCAGCAGTGAGACATGGGAGACCCAGTACTTC
TRBJ1-1 | TRBV7-3 | - | - | CASSLEAANTEAFF | TGTGCCAGCAGCTTGGAGGCGGCGAACACTGAAGCTTTCTTT
TRBJ2-7 | TRBV6-5 | - | - | CASSSTGTVSYEQYF | TGTGCCAGCAGTTCCACCGGGACGGTCTCCTACGAGCAGTACTTC
TRBJ1-3 | TRBV5-1 | - | TRBD1 | CASSLAGTGAGNTIYF | TGCGCCAGCAGCTTGGCCGGGACAGGGGCTGGAAACACCATATATTTT
TRBJ1-1 | TRBV15 | - | TRBD1 | CATSRDLDRGRAFF | TGTGCCACCAGCAGAGATCTCGACAGGGGGCGAGCTTTCTTT
TRBJ2-2 | TRBV15 | - | - | CATSRDSATGELFF | TGTGCCACCAGCAGAGATAGCGCGACCGGGGAGCTGTTTTTT
TRBJ1-1 | TRBV28 | - | - | CASSLSVTEAFF | TGTGCCAGCAGTTTAAGTGTCACTGAAGCTTTCTTT
TRBJ1-2 | TRBV28 | - | TRBD1 | CASSSTDRGEGYTF | TGTGCCAGCAGTTCCACGGACAGGGGCGAAGGCTACACCTTC
TRBJ1-2 | TRBV29-1 | - | - | CSVLLSDRGDYGYTF | TGCAGCGTCCTCCTATCGGACAGAGGGGACTATGGCTACACCTTC
TRBJ1-6 | TRBV12-3/TRBV12-4 | - | - | CASSLINSPLHF | TGTGCCAGCAGTTTGATAAATTCACCCCTCCACTTT
TRBJ2-1 | TRBV7-2 | - | TRBD2 | CASSLTSGRRFF | TGTGCCAGCAGCCTAACTAGCGGGAGACGGTTCTTC
TRBJ1-1 | TRBV7-8 | - | TRBD1 | CASRDRINTEAFF | TGTGCCAGCCGGGACAGAATTAACACTGAAGCTTTCTTT
TRBJ2-1 | TRBV14 | - | - | CASSPGGARSKSYNEQFF | TGTGCCAGCAGCCCCGGAGGAGCTAGGTCTAAGTCCTACAATGAGCAGTTCTTC
TRBJ1-1 | TRBV7-6 | once | - | CASSSQGSTEAFF | TGTGCCAGCAGCTCCCAGGGGTCCACTGAAGCTTTCTTT
TRBJ2-2 | TRBV11-3 | many | TRBD1 | CASSHRGNTGELFF | TGTGCCAGCAGCCACAGGGGGAACACCGGGGAGCTGTTTTTT
TRBJ2-3 | TRBV15 | - | TRBD2 | CATSRDPSGGALDTQYF | TGTGCCACCAGCAGAGATCCTAGCGGGGGGGCTTTAGATACGCAGTATTTT
TRBJ2-3 | TRBV2 | few | - | CASTTIGRMSTDTQYF | TGTGCCAGCACCACGATAGGACGGATGAGCACAGATACGCAGTATTTT
TRBJ1-1 | TRBV7-8 | once | TRBD1 | CASSSSTGPTEAFF | TGTGCCAGCAGCTCGTCGACAGGGCCCACTGAAGCTTTCTTT
TRBJ2-3 | TRBV5-6 | - | - | CASSLYRGGTTDTQYF | TGTGCCAGCAGCTTGTATAGGGGGGGGACCACAGATACGCAGTATTTT
TRBJ1-2 | TRBV6-1 | - | TRBD1 | CASSEAPGQGVGNYGYTF | TGTGCCAGCAGTGAAGCGCCTGGACAGGGAGTCGGGAACTATGGCTACACCTTC
TRBJ2-1 | TRBV11-2 | - | - | CASSFSRANNEQFF | TGTGCCAGCAGCTTTTCCAGAGCGAACAATGAGCAGTTCTTC
TRBJ2-7 | TRBV7-9 | - | TRBD2 | CASSPGGAYEQYF | TGTGCCAGCAGCCCCGGGGGGGCATACGAGCAGTACTTC
TRBJ1-1 | TRBV9 | - | TRBD1 | CASSVGTGSDTEAFF | TGTGCCAGCAGCGTAGGGACAGGGTCGGACACTGAAGCTTTCTTT
TRBJ1-1 | TRBV15 | - | - | CATRHGERTPNTEAFF | TGTGCCACCAGACATGGCGAGCGGACACCGAACACTGAAGCTTTCTTT
TRBJ2-1 | TRBV30 | - | TRBD2 | CAWWTGTRGSYNEQFF | TGTGCCTGGTGGACCGGGACGCGGGGGTCCTACAATGAGCAGTTCTTC